One sample yielded the 26 T cell receptor beta chains listed below, sequenced in a study of cytomegalovirus exposure and HLA in healthy donors. Profiled with immunoSEQ multiplex PCR; TCRdb holds only in-frame clones, not every one. The data show about 180,000 clones, roughly 86% seen once. The sequencing sample was made of PBMCs. The receptors were sampled from a man between 18 and 35 years old in good health and CMV-seropositive.

V and J are TRBV4-3 and TRBJ2-2; D is perhaps TRBD2 (5 bases). Germline V gene lookup returns CDR1 LGHNA and CDR2 YSLEER. This CDR3 is built from 18 residues. Trimming cost V 0 bases and J 2 bases, with 16 bases left between them. The CDR3 here is CASSQDRISRANTGELFF. CDR3 coding DNA: TGCGCCAGCAGCCAAGATCGTATCTCGCGGGCCAACACCGGGGAGCTGTTTTTT.

The rearrangement links TRBV5-5 to TRBJ2-5; 11 positions agree with TRBD2. The CDR3 is 14 amino acids. The V segment lost 6 bases and the J segment 2 bases; nucleotides outside the gene matches: 3. Germline values: CDR1 SGHKS, CDR2 YYEKEE (reference sequence). For the CDR3, the DNA is TGTGCCAGCACCAGGACTAGCGGGCAAGAGACCCAGTACTTC. Translated, it gives CASTRTSGQETQYF.

This chain links TRBV7-2 with TRBJ1-5; no definite D call. This CDR3 has 12 residues. Trimming shortened V by 3 bases and J by 6 bases, and 6 bases separated the two germline ends. Germline values: CDR1 SGHTA, CDR2 FQGNSA. CDR3 sequence reads: CASSFGSQPQHF. The CDR3 DNA sequence: TGTGCCAGCAGCTTCGGGAGTCAGCCCCAGCATTTT.

V and J are TRBV2 and TRBJ2-3; 12 bases match TRBD2. The CDR3 extends over 16 amino acids. Germline V gene sequence: CDR1 SNHLY, CDR2 FYNNEI. V lost 4 bases to trimming and J lost 4 bases; unmatched junction nucleotides: 6. The CDR3, as DNA: TGTGCCAGCAGTGGGGGGGGACTAGCGGGTGCAGATACGCAGTATTTT. Amino acid sequence: CASSGGGLAGADTQYF.

The V call is TRBV13, the J call TRBJ1-2; possibly TRBD1 for D (5 bases). Germline V gene data show CDR1 as PRHDT and CDR2 as FYEKMQ (reference sequence). The germline V and J ends were trimmed by 5 bases and 1 base, with 14 bases remaining between them. CDR3 length: 15 residues. The CDR3 DNA sequence: TGTGCCAGCAGCCCAGGGAGGGCTGTTAACTATGGCTACACCTTC. Encoded protein: CASSPGRAVNYGYTF.

The rearrangement joins TRBV5-1 to TRBJ1-1; 10 bases match TRBD1. CDR3 length equals 14 residues. The germline gives CDR1 SGHRS, CDR2 YFSETQ. Germline trimming cut 4 bases from V and 6 bases from J; bases unmatched to any gene: 6. The CDR3 sequence is CASSAGTGAAEAFF. The CDR3 DNA reads as TGCGCCAGCAGCGCCGGGACAGGGGCCGCTGAAGCTTTCTTT. The full variable domain, completed using reference TRBV5-1 and TRBJ1-1, is KAGVTQTPRYLIKTRGQQVTLSCSPISGHRSVSWYQQTPGQGLQFLFEYFSETQRNKGNFPGRFSGRQFSNSRSEMNVSTLELGDSALYLCASSAGTGAAEAFFGQGTRLTVV.

V and J are TRBV9 and TRBJ2-5; 14 bases are a match to TRBD2. Unmatched junction bases numbered 1, after V lost 0 bases and J lost 3 bases. The CDR3 runs 16 residues. Germline values: CDR1 SGDLS, CDR2 YYNGEE. In DNA form, the CDR3 reads TGTGCCAGCAGCGTAGAGACTAGCGGGGGGGAAGAGACCCAGTACTTC. It encodes CASSVETSGGEETQYF. The variable domain in full, with the rest retrieved from reference TRBV9 and TRBJ2-5, is DSGVTQTPKHLITATGQRVTLRCSPRSGDLSVYWYQQSLDQGLQFLIQYYNGEERAKGNILERFSAQQFPDLHSELNLSSLELGDSALYFCASSVETSGGEETQYFGPGTRLLVL.

J is TRBJ1-2 and V is TRBV27, with 9 bases matching TRBD1. The CDR3 has 14 amino acids. The V and J ends lost 6 bases and 8 bases, in that order; junction bases with no gene match: 10. The germline gives CDR1 MNHEY, CDR2 SMNVEV (reference sequence). Written as DNA, the CDR3 is TGTGCCAGCAGACCCAGGACAGGGGAAGGAGGCTACACCTTC. Its translation: CASRPRTGEGGYTF.

This clone showed up just a few times. The rearrangement links TRBV2 to TRBJ2-6; 12 nucleotides align to TRBD2. This CDR3 has 16 residues. Germline loops: CDR1 SNHLY, CDR2 FYNNEI. Unmatched junction bases numbered 2, after V lost 8 bases and J lost 0 bases. CDR3: CASSTSGGSGANVLTF. CDR3 nucleotide sequence: TGTGCCAGCTCGACTAGCGGGGGCTCTGGGGCCAACGTCCTGACTTTC. Full variable domain (missing parts from reference TRBV2 and TRBJ2-6): EPEVTQTPSHQVTQMGQEVILRCVPISNHLYFYWYRQILGQKVEFLVSFYNNEISEKSEIFDDQFSVERPDGSNFTLKIRSTKLEDSAMYFCASSTSGGSGANVLTFGAGSRLTVL.

V gene TRBV7-8 combines with J gene TRBJ2-1; 13 positions agree with TRBD2. Germline-derived CDR1 and CDR2 are SGHVS and FQNEAQ. The CDR3 totals 16 residues. J lost 11 bases, V lost 1 base, and 8 bases had no gene match. CDR3 sequence (DNA): TGTGCCAGCAGCTTAGAGGTCGGACTAGCGGGGGTACAGCAGTTCTTC. Translating gives CASSLEVGLAGVQQFF.

The V and J genes are TRBV6-6 and TRBJ2-1, with D possibly TRBD2 on 5 matching bases. The V gene's germline CDR1 is MNHNY and CDR2 SVGAGI (reference sequence). V lost 6 bases and J 6 bases, leaving 12 bases between the germline ends. This CDR3 has 13 amino acids. The CDR3, as DNA: TGTGCCAGCAGCCTAGAGGGTAGCAATGAGCAGTTCTTC. Protein: CASSLEGSNEQFF.

This clone has only one observation. The V call is TRBV19, the J call TRBJ2-7, with 7 bases fitting TRBD1. The germline V gene has CDR1 LNHDA and CDR2 SQIVND (reference sequence). V lost 3 bases and J lost 0; bases outside the gene matches: 11. The CDR3 covers 17 residues. The CDR3 nucleotides are TGTGCCAGTAGTATTTTGCCCGGGACAGCCGACTCCTACGAGCAGTACTTC. It codes for CASSILPGTADSYEQYF.

The chain carries TRBV10-3 and TRBJ2-2, with D hard to call. This CDR3 is 16 amino acids long. Germline V gene lookup returns CDR1 ENHRY and CDR2 SYGVKD. With 8 bases removed from V and 1 base from J, the gap between germline ends came to 17 bases. In DNA form, the CDR3 reads TGTGCCATCTCCTCCCCAAACAGCCAGAACACCGGGGAGCTGTTTTTT. Protein sequence: CAISSPNSQNTGELFF.

This clone has only one observation. The V and J genes are TRBV5-1 and TRBJ2-7, with 7 nucleotides matching TRBD2. The CDR3 runs to 14 residues. Germline values: CDR1 SGHRS, CDR2 YFSETQ. Trimming took 4 bases from V and 4 from J; bases not matched to a gene: 8. As DNA, the CDR3 is TGCGCCAGCAGCCCGACGGGGGGAAGTTACGAGCAGTACTTC. Encoded protein: CASSPTGGSYEQYF.

The chain joins TRBV18 to TRBJ2-7; D remains ambiguous. The CDR3 length is 12 residues. Germline CDR1 and CDR2: KGHSH and LQKENI. Trimming stripped 6 bases from V and 6 bases from J, with 12 bases between. CDR3 sequence: CASSPGPGEQYF. As DNA, the CDR3 is TGTGCCAGCTCCCCTGGTCCGGGCGAGCAGTACTTC.

V is TRBV19 and J is TRBJ2-1; tentative D call: TRBD2 (6 bases). The CDR3 extends over 15 amino acids. The V gene's germline CDR1 is LNHDA and CDR2 SQIVND (reference sequence). V lost 3 bases, J lost 10 bases, and 19 bases lay in between. Here the CDR3 DNA reads TGTGCCAGTAGTATCGGGCGGGGAGGAGTGAGGGAGCAGTTCTTC. This sequence encodes CASSIGRGGVREQFF. The whole variable domain, remainder taken from reference TRBV19 and TRBJ2-1, is DGGITQSPKYLFRKEGQNVTLSCEQNLNHDAMYWYRQDPGQGLRLIYYSQIVNDFQKGDIAEGYSVSREKKESFPLTVTSAQKNPTAFYLCASSIGRGGVREQFFGPGTRLTVL.

This rearrangement joins TRBV25-1 to TRBJ1-4; D is unclear. The germline V gene encodes CDR1 MGHDK and CDR2 SYGVNS. The CDR3 has 14 amino acids. V was cut by 0 bases and J by 6 bases, with 8 bases left in between. CDR3 nucleotides: TGTGCCAGCAGTGAATATTTCGGGGATGAAAAACTGTTTTTT. Its translation is CASSEYFGDEKLFF. The complete variable domain, with remaining parts taken from reference TRBV25-1 and TRBJ1-4, reads EADIYQTPRYLVIGTGKKITLECSQTMGHDKMYWYQQDPGMELHLIHYSYGVNSTEKGDLSSESTVSRIRTEHFPLTLESARPSHTSQYLCASSEYFGDEKLFFGSGTQLSVL.

The V and J genes are TRBV27 and TRBJ2-1; TRBD2 is a possible D gene (5 bases). Germline lookup yields CDR1 MNHEY and CDR2 SMNVEV (reference sequence). This CDR3 region has 13 residues. The V gene lost 7 bases and the J gene lost 6 bases, with 13 bases spanning the gap. The chain's CDR3 is CASNKNSGNEQFF. As DNA, the CDR3 is TGTGCCAGCAACAAAAACAGCGGCAATGAGCAGTTCTTC.

This chain connects TRBV28 to TRBJ2-1; 14 nucleotides align to TRBD2. Germline assignment: CDR1 MDHEN and CDR2 SYDVKM. The junction had 2 bases not matched to a gene; V was cut back by 4 bases and J by 3 bases. CDR3 length equals 16 residues. The CDR3 sequence is CASSSGTSGSYNEQFF. The CDR3 nucleotides are TGTGCCAGCAGTTCAGGGACTAGCGGGAGCTACAATGAGCAGTTCTTC.

The chain joins TRBV7-9 to TRBJ2-2; 12 positions agree with TRBD2. Trimming removed 5 bases from V and 3 bases from J; junction bases left unmatched: 1. The CDR3 has 15 amino acids. Germline values: CDR1 SEHNR, CDR2 FQNEAQ (reference sequence). As DNA, the CDR3 is TGTGCCAGCAGCAGACTAGCGGGAGACACCGGGGAGCTGTTTTTT. Protein: CASSRLAGDTGELFF.

V gene TRBV14 combines with J gene TRBJ2-1; 13 bases align to TRBD2. Losses at the gene ends were 4 bases for V and 6 bases for J; bases not matched to a gene: 3. The CDR3 sequence is 15 residues long. The V gene's germline CDR1 is SGHDN and CDR2 FVKESK. CDR3 protein: CASSPRLAGGNEQFF. CDR3 sequence (DNA): TGTGCCAGCAGCCCTCGACTAGCGGGAGGCAATGAGCAGTTCTTC.

The chain uses TRBV4-1 and TRBJ1-1, with TRBD1 as a possible D gene (5 bases). Looked up from germline, CDR1 is MGHRA and CDR2 is YSYEKL. CDR3 length: 16 residues. Trimming left V 4 bases short and J 4 bases short, with 19 bases between. As DNA, the CDR3 is TGCGCCAGCAGCCCCCCCCGGGACGGCGGGGCCACTGAAGCTTTCTTT. Protein: CASSPPRDGGATEAFF.

The chain has TRBV19 and TRBJ1-1, with unresolved D. CDR1 and CDR2 (germline): LNHDA, SQIVND (reference sequence). The length of the CDR3 is 17 residues. Trimming removed 2 bases at V and 7 bases at J, with 23 bases between. CDR3 loop: CASSIYVNPGSSDEAFF. The DNA for the CDR3 is TGTGCCAGTAGTATATACGTAAACCCTGGCTCTTCAGATGAAGCTTTCTTT.

This clone is a singleton in its sample. For the CDR3, the DNA is TGTGCCAGCAGCTTGGGTCAGGGGGCGCTGAGTGGGGCCAACGTCCTGACTTTC. Protein product: CASSLGQGALSGANVLTF. The chain joins TRBV5-8 to TRBJ2-6; 8 bases are a match to TRBD1. J gave up 3 bases and V 0 bases, and 8 bases lay outside the gene matches. This CDR3 comprises 18 residues. Germline values: CDR1 SGHTS, CDR2 YDEGEE. Supplemented by reference TRBV5-8 and TRBJ2-6, the full variable domain reads EAGVTQSPTHLIKTRGQQATLRCSPISGHTSVYWYQQALGLGLQFLLWYDEGEERNRGNFPPRFSGRQFPNYSSELNVNALELEDSALYLCASSLGQGALSGANVLTFGAGSRLTVL.

V gene TRBV2 combines with J gene TRBJ2-2; no definite D call. V lost 4 bases, J lost 4 bases, and 10 bases lay in between. The CDR3 has 14 amino acids. CDR1 is SNHLY, CDR2 FYNNEI, per germline. The CDR3 DNA follows: TGTGCCAGCAGTGTCGAGACTGGCACCGGGGAGCTGTTTTTT. Encoded protein: CASSVETGTGELFF.

The genes are TRBV29-1 and TRBJ1-2; D gene unclear. The V and J ends lost 3 bases and 2 bases respectively, with 7 bases between them. Germline V gives CDR1 SQVTM, CDR2 ANQGSEA. The CDR3 spans 12 residues. CDR3: CSVDPGNYGYTF. As DNA, the CDR3 is TGCAGCGTTGATCCGGGGAACTATGGCTACACCTTC.